These T cell receptor beta chains were read from a single sample in a study of neurological immune-mediated disorders. TCRdb ran MiXCR on the 5' RACE reads and lists one entry per CDR3 protein. The sample contains roughly 100,000 distinct CDR3 sequences, 3.5% of which appear only once. Material for sequencing was PBMCs. Every receptor here comes from a woman aged 18 to 35 with multiple sclerosis. CDR3s include the opening cysteine and the closing phenylalanine or tryptophan. Each record gives: J gene, clone size, V gene, D gene, CDR3 DNA, CDR3 protein. The D gene is left open where the match is weak. Part of the rows lack a size; the others show once, few, many or a class for expanded clones.

TRBJ1-1	many	TRBV5-1	TRBD1	TGCGCCAGCAGCTGGGGGACAGGGTACACTGAAGCTTTCTTT	CASSWGTGYTEAFF
TRBJ2-1	many	TRBV4-1	NA	TGCGCCAGCAGCCAGTATCAGGACATTCTCTACAATGAGCAGTTCTTC	CASSQYQDILYNEQFF
TRBJ1-3	many	TRBV6-1	NA	TGTGCCAGCAGTGAACCCATCTCTGGAAACACCATATATTTT	CASSEPISGNTIYF
TRBJ2-1	many	TRBV10-3	NA	TGTGCCATCAGTGCGGGTCCTGGCGGGTACTACAATGAGCAGTTCTTC	CAISAGPGGYYNEQFF
TRBJ2-3	many	TRBV27	TRBD2	TGTGCCAGCAGTTCACGGACTAGCGGGAGAGATACGCAGTATTTT	CASSSRTSGRDTQYF
TRBJ2-3	many	TRBV15	NA	TGTGCCACCAGCAGGGGTTTGCCAGTCGATACGCAGTATTTT	CATSRGLPVDTQYF
TRBJ1-4	many	TRBV20-1	NA	TGCAGTGCTTTAGGCACTCGGGTGTATTCGGCTAATGAAAAACTGTTTTTT	CSALGTRVYSANEKLFF
TRBJ2-5	many	TRBV20-1	TRBD2	TGCAGTGCTAGAGATCGATTTTGGGCGGGAGATGCGGAGACCCAGTACTTC	CSARDRFWAGDAETQYF
TRBJ1-1	many	TRBV29-1	NA	TGCAGCGTCCTATGGGGGGGGATGAACACTGAAGCTTTCTTT	CSVLWGGMNTEAFF
TRBJ2-1	many	TRBV29-1	TRBD2	TGCAGCGTTTTTGGACTAGCGGGAGGCTCCTACAATGAGCAGTTCTTC	CSVFGLAGGSYNEQFF
TRBJ1-2	many	TRBV19	NA	TGTGCCAGTAGCGAATGGAGCCGACCGGACTATGGCTACACCTTC	CASSEWSRPDYGYTF
TRBJ2-1	many	TRBV5-1	NA	TGCGCCAGCAGCTTCTCCAGGGTCAATGAGCAGTTCTTC	CASSFSRVNEQFF
TRBJ2-7	many	TRBV5-6	TRBD2	TGTGCCAGCAGCACTAGCGGGGGGAGCTACGAGCAGTACTTC	CASSTSGGSYEQYF
TRBJ2-2	many	TRBV4-1	NA	TGCGCCAGCAGCCAAGGGGGCGGGGAGCTGTTTTTT	CASSQGGGELFF
TRBJ2-2	few	TRBV28	TRBD2	TGTGCCAGCATCGTAGGGGGGACTAGTGCGATCGGGGAGCTGTTTTTT	CASIVGGTSAIGELFF
TRBJ2-3	many	TRBV7-9	NA	TGTGCCAGCAGCTTACCCAGACCAGATACGCAGTATTTT	CASSLPRPDTQYF
TRBJ1-1	NA	TRBV18	NA	TGTGCCAGCTCACCAATTTTGGACCTGAACACTGAAGCTTTCTTT	CASSPILDLNTEAFF
TRBJ1-6	many	TRBV6-5	TRBD1	TGTGCCAGCAGTTACGACGACAGGGGGGGGCCCCTCCACTTT	CASSYDDRGGPLHF
TRBJ2-3	many	TRBV19	NA	TGTGCCAGTAGTATAGGCCAGAGCACAGATACGCAGTATTTT	CASSIGQSTDTQYF
TRBJ2-5	NA	TRBV7-2	NA	TGTGCCAGCAGCCAACCTTTCCAGGGAAAGGGCCGTTGGCAAGAGACCCAGTACTTC	CASSQPFQGKGRWQETQYF
TRBJ1-1	many	TRBV5-1	TRBD1	TGCGCCAGCAGCTTCCAGGGGGCCGACACTGAAGCTTTCTTT	CASSFQGADTEAFF
TRBJ1-2	many	TRBV20-1	NA	TGCAGTGCTAGCTCAGGGGTCGGCTACACCTTC	CSASSGVGYTF
TRBJ1-1	many	TRBV7-9	NA	TGTGCCAGCAGCTTAGCCGGGGGTGCGGGGAACACTGAAGCTTTCTTT	CASSLAGGAGNTEAFF
TRBJ2-2	many	TRBV6-5	NA	TGTGCCAGCAATATAGGACAGCCGAACACCGGGGAGCTGTTTTTT	CASNIGQPNTGELFF
TRBJ2-2	many	TRBV6-6	TRBD2	TGTGCCAGCAGTTTAACTAGCGGGAGACTCGGCACCGGGGAGCTGTTTTTT	CASSLTSGRLGTGELFF
TRBJ1-3	NA	TRBV7-2	TRBD1	TGTGCCAGCAGGGGAATTTTTGGACAGGACAGCAGCTCTGGAAACACCATATATTTT	CASRGIFGQDSSSGNTIYF
TRBJ2-7	many	TRBV5-5	NA	TGTGCCAGCAGCCTCGGGACGTCCGTCTCCTACGAGCAGTACTTC	CASSLGTSVSYEQYF
TRBJ1-2	NA	TRBV20-1	TRBD1	TGCAGTGCTGACAGGGGAACTCAGACTAACTATGGCTACACCTTC	CSADRGTQTNYGYTF
TRBJ2-7	NA	TRBV20-1	NA	TGCAGTGCTAGAGATAGGGACGGACGCTACGAGCAGTACTTC	CSARDRDGRYEQYF
TRBJ2-5	many	TRBV7-9	NA	TGTGCCAGCAGCCGCTCGATGGACGGGGGGACCCAGTACTTC	CASSRSMDGGTQYF
TRBJ2-7	many	TRBV10-3	TRBD1	TGTGCCACAAAACAGGGGGCTGGAACCTACGAGCAGTACTTC	CATKQGAGTYEQYF
TRBJ2-3	many	TRBV7-9	NA	TGTGCCAGCAGCTTAGTCGTAGATACGCAGTATTTT	CASSLVVDTQYF
TRBJ2-1	many	TRBV7-9	NA	TGTGCCAGCAGCTTAACGTCGAATCGCGGACCATACAATGAGCAGTTCTTC	CASSLTSNRGPYNEQFF
TRBJ2-1	many	TRBV20-1	TRBD2	TGCAGTGCTAAGCGAAGCGGGGGCTACAATGAGCAGTTCTTC	CSAKRSGGYNEQFF
TRBJ2-1	many	TRBV6-6	TRBD2	TGTGCCAGCAGCTCGACAACTAGCGGGGGTGGGAATGAGCAGTTCTTC	CASSSTTSGGGNEQFF
TRBJ2-1	many	TRBV7-8	TRBD2	TGTGCCAGCAGCTCCCCCCTCCAAGCGGGAGGTACAAATGAGCAGTTCTTC	CASSSPLQAGGTNEQFF
TRBJ2-3	many	TRBV20-1	NA	TGCAGTGCCGGAGCAGACTTGGATACGCAGTATTTT	CSAGADLDTQYF
TRBJ1-1	few	TRBV27	TRBD1	TGTGCCAGCAGTCCGATCGGACAGGGGAACACTGAAGCTTTCTTT	CASSPIGQGNTEAFF
TRBJ2-7	many	TRBV3-1	NA	TGTGCCAGCAGCACCGGACGGAGATACGAGCAGTACTTC	CASSTGRRYEQYF
TRBJ2-7	many	TRBV19	NA	TGTGCCAGTAGTCCCCGGAGGCAGGGCTACGAGCAGTACTTC	CASSPRRQGYEQYF
TRBJ2-5	many	TRBV29-1	TRBD1	TGCAGCGCCCTACAGGGGACGGAGACCCAGTACTTC	CSALQGTETQYF
TRBJ2-3	many	TRBV7-2	NA	TGTGCCAGCAGCTTCAGAGGGACCCTATACACAGATACGCAGTATTTT	CASSFRGTLYTDTQYF
TRBJ2-3	many	TRBV5-1	TRBD2	TGCGCCAGCAGCCGGAGCGGGGTCGGCCCAGATACGCAGTATTTT	CASSRSGVGPDTQYF
TRBJ1-1	many	TRBV10-3	NA	TGTGCCGTCAGGCCCGGTGTAGCCGCTGAAGCTTTCTTT	CAVRPGVAAEAFF
TRBJ1-6	many	TRBV12-3/TRBV12-4	NA	TGTGCCAGCAGCAGGCAGAACTCCTATAATTCACCCCTCCACTTT	CASSRQNSYNSPLHF